Sequencing of this T cell receptor beta chain was carried out in a study of blood T cell repertoires in COVID-19. Germline CDR1 SEHNR, CDR2 FQNEAQ (reference sequence). The CDR3 runs 16 residues. V lost 4 bases and J lost 3; bases outside the gene matches: 10. Original handling: Counts of nucleated cells, estimated from reference gene primer amplification, were obtained. Clones were read by immunoSEQ multiplex PCR, and TCRdb kept only the in-frame ones, dropping some. V and J calls plus clone size are reproduced from that table; the DNA served to infer D and trimming. Of over 300,000 clones listed, 80% to 90% were seen once; the top ten hold roughly a tenth. Among Cohort 3 donors, those recovered had two negative PCRs, clearance, or symptom resolution.

The receptor was derived from a woman under 30 who had recovered from COVID-19. The sample was PBMCs or T cells enriched from blood (not recorded which). V is TRBV7-9 and J is TRBJ2-7, with 9 bases identical to TRBD1. CDR3 sequence reads: CASSSAEDRGFYEQYF. The CDR3 bases are TGTGCCAGCAGCTCTGCTGAGGACAGGGGTTTCTACGAGCAGTACTTC.